The 5 T cell receptor beta chains in this list originate from one sample, sequenced in a study of CD8 T cells in ankylosing spondylitis. MiXCR, applied by TCRdb to the 5' RACE reads, yields one record per CDR3 protein. The profile shows around 150,000 distinct CDR3 sequences, around two fifths of them singletons. Specimen: synovial fluid, either unsorted or a sorted T cell fraction (not recorded which). The receptors were gathered from a male donor with ankylosing spondylitis.

The rearrangement joins TRBV4-1 to TRBJ2-7; the match to TRBD2 covers 7 bases. The CDR3 totals 15 residues. The germline CDR1 and CDR2 sequences are MGHRA and YSYEKL. V was clipped by 4 bases and J by 7 bases; unmatched bases: 13. The CDR3 region has the DNA TGCGCCAGCAGCCTGTTAGCGGGCCTTAAGAGGGAGCAGTACTTC. This translates into CASSLLAGLKREQYF.

The chain employs TRBV7-9 and TRBJ2-1; TRBD2 might be the D (6 bases). This CDR3 is 14 amino acids long. V lost 5 bases to trimming and J lost 5 bases, with 13 bases between them. In germline, CDR1 is SEHNR, CDR2 FQNEAQ (reference sequence). CDR3 residues: CASSQLSGHNEQFF. CDR3 coding DNA: TGTGCCAGCAGCCAATTAAGCGGGCACAATGAGCAGTTCTTC.

This clonotype was counted between two and nine times. This chain links TRBV11-2 with TRBJ2-2; 10 nucleotides match TRBD2. The germline gives CDR1 SGHAT, CDR2 FQNNGV. The CDR3 length is 16 residues. V dropped 5 bases and J dropped 0; count of bases not matched to a gene: 3. CDR3 sequence reads: CASSPSGGANTGELFF. The CDR3 bases are TGTGCCAGCAGCCCGAGCGGGGGGGCGAACACCGGGGAGCTGTTTTTT. The entire variable domain, with the rest obtained from reference TRBV11-2 and TRBJ2-2, is as follows: EAGVAQSPRYKIIEKRQSVAFWCNPISGHATLYWYQQILGQGPKLLIQFQNNGVVDDSQLPKDRFSAERLKGVDSTLKIQPAKLEDSAVYLCASSPSGGANTGELFFGEGSRLTVL.

This clonotype was detected only a few times. The chain carries TRBV24-1 and TRBJ2-6; D is perhaps TRBD2 (6 bases). Looked up from germline, CDR1 is KGHDR and CDR2 is SFDVKD. V was pared by 3 bases and J by 1 base, with 18 bases between. The CDR3 length is 19 residues. The CDR3 is CATSDPATGGLSGANVLTF. CDR3 coding DNA: TGTGCCACCAGTGATCCGGCTACAGGAGGACTATCTGGGGCCAACGTCCTGACTTTC.

The chain is built from TRBV12-3 or TRBV12-4 and TRBJ1-1; no clear D. Trimming took 2 bases from V and 5 from J, leaving 12 bases between them. The CDR3 loop spans 14 amino acids. This CDR3 is CASSLILAGTEAFF. Here the CDR3 DNA reads TGTGCCAGCAGTTTAATCTTAGCCGGGACTGAAGCTTTCTTT.